These 20 T cell receptor beta chains share one sample of origin, sequenced in a study of blood T cell repertoires in COVID-19. Generated by immunoSEQ multiplex PCR, the TCRdb table keeps only in-frame clones and is missing some. This sample carries about 460,000 clones, approximately 86% of them seen once, and the ten largest clones take approximately 8.3%. Sequencing was done on a sample of PBMCs or T cells enriched from blood (not recorded which). Source of these receptors: a woman aged 60 to 75 who had recovered from COVID-19.

V gene TRBV15 combines with J gene TRBJ1-2, with a weak D call TRBD1 (5 bases). The germline CDR1 and CDR2 sequences are LNHNV and YYDKDF (reference sequence). The CDR3 has 13 amino acids. Trimming left V 5 bases short and J 2 bases short, with 9 bases between. CDR3 nucleotide sequence: TGTGCCACCAGCCAGGACACGAACTATGGCTACACCTTC. Its protein is CATSQDTNYGYTF.

This sequence joins TRBV5-4 and TRBJ2-7, with 7 bases lining up with TRBD1. Per germline, CDR1 SGHNT and CDR2 YYREEE (reference sequence). The CDR3 has 13 amino acids. V dropped 4 bases and J dropped 7; count of bases not matched to a gene: 8. Here the CDR3 reads CASSPQGSGEQYF. For the CDR3, the DNA is TGTGCCAGCAGCCCACAGGGGTCGGGGGAGCAGTACTTC. Supplemented by reference TRBV5-4 and TRBJ2-7, the full variable domain reads ETGVTQSPTHLIKTRGQQVTLRCSSQSGHNTVSWYQQALGQGPQFIFQYYREEENGRGNFPPRFSGLQFPNYSSELNVNALELDDSALYLCASSPQGSGEQYFGPGTRLTVT.

The chain uses TRBV10-2 and TRBJ1-1; D is unresolved. V lost 6 bases and J 3 bases, leaving 8 bases between the germline ends. CDR1 WSHSY and CDR2 SAAADI come from the germline V gene. This CDR3 region has 12 residues. The CDR3 loop is CASRISDTEAFF. CDR3 DNA sequence: TGCGCCAGCAGGATCTCGGACACTGAAGCTTTCTTT.

The genes are TRBV5-1 and TRBJ1-5, with 9 bases that match TRBD1. Germline CDR1 is SGHRS and CDR2 is YFSETQ. This CDR3 spans 15 amino acids. Trimming cost V 3 bases and J 10 bases; bases outside gene matches: 11. The CDR3 bases are TGCGCCAGCAGCTGGACAGGGGACCAGGGTTCTCCCCAGCATTTT. It translates to CASSWTGDQGSPQHF.

The chain uses TRBV29-1 and TRBJ2-7; TRBD1 agrees at 9 bases. Germline trimming cut 6 bases from V and 3 bases from J; bases unmatched to any gene: 12. CDR1 is SQVTM, CDR2 ANQGSEA, per germline. The CDR3 extends over 15 amino acids. CDR3 protein: CSVLGGTGTYYEQYF. DNA for the CDR3: TGCAGCGTGTTAGGAGGGACAGGGACTTACTACGAGCAGTACTTC.

The chain links TRBV27 to TRBJ1-5; 11 nucleotides line up with TRBD1. V shed 4 bases and J 3 bases; nucleotides not matched to a gene: 8. Germline assignment: CDR1 MNHEY and CDR2 SMNVEV (reference sequence). There are 17 residues in the CDR3. The CDR3 region is CASSSPRTGGFNQPQHF. The CDR3 DNA is TGTGCCAGCAGTTCACCCCGGACAGGGGGCTTCAATCAGCCCCAGCATTTT.

The CDR3 region has the DNA TGTGCCAGTTCCAGGGTTAATGAGCAGTTCTTC. Encoded protein: CASSRVNEQFF. V and J are TRBV2 and TRBJ2-1, with a possible D match to TRBD1 (5 bases). The germline V and J ends were trimmed by 9 bases and 7 bases, with 10 bases remaining between them. CDR3 length: 11 amino acids. Germline CDR1 and CDR2: SNHLY and FYNNEI. The full variable domain, in which reference TRBV2 and TRBJ2-1 provide the parts outside the CDR3, is EPEVTQTPSHQVTQMGQEVILRCVPISNHLYFYWYRQILGQKVEFLVSFYNNEISEKSEIFDDQFSVERPDGSNFTLKIRSTKLEDSAMYFCASSRVNEQFFGPGTRLTVL.

The chain carries TRBV28 and TRBJ2-7; TRBD1 matches at 10 bases. After removal of 2 bases from V and 5 bases from J, the junction contained 3 bases not matched to a gene. This CDR3 comprises 14 residues. Germline V gene data show CDR1 as MDHEN and CDR2 as SYDVKM. This chain's CDR3 is CASSLRQGADEQYV. In DNA form, the CDR3 reads TGTGCCAGCAGTTTAAGACAGGGGGCTGACGAGCAGTACGTC.

This clone has only one observation. The chain has TRBV5-1 and TRBJ1-1, with D perhaps matching TRBD1 (6 bases). Germline CDR1 and CDR2: SGHRS and YFSETQ. The CDR3 is made up of 13 amino acids. V lost 4 bases and J 2 bases, leaving 9 bases between the germline ends. CDR3 amino acids: CASSRTVNTEAFF. The CDR3 DNA sequence: TGCGCCAGCAGCCGGACAGTAAACACTGAAGCTTTCTTT. Using reference TRBV5-1 and TRBJ1-1 for the parts outside the CDR3, the full variable domain is KAGVTQTPRYLIKTRGQQVTLSCSPISGHRSVSWYQQTPGQGLQFLFEYFSETQRNKGNFPGRFSGRQFSNSRSEMNVSTLELGDSALYLCASSRTVNTEAFFGQGTRLTVV.

The CDR3 region has the DNA TGTGCCAGCAGCCAAGGCAGGGAATATGGCTACACCTTC. Protein sequence: CASSQGREYGYTF. V usage is TRBV4-2 and J usage is TRBJ1-2; D might be TRBD1 (5 bases). The CDR3 is 13 amino acids. Germline CDR1 and CDR2: LGHNA and YNFKEQ. Trimming cost V 1 base and J 5 bases, with 8 bases left between them.

The chain couples TRBV4-2 to TRBJ1-1, with D maybe TRBD1 (5 bases). CDR1 and CDR2 (germline): LGHNA, YNFKEQ. V was shortened by 3 bases and J by 3 bases, with 20 bases between the two germline ends. The CDR3 covers 17 residues. In DNA form, the CDR3 reads TGTGCCAGCAGCCACATCGATGGTCAGGGTGGCGACACTGAAGCTTTCTTT. This sequence encodes CASSHIDGQGGDTEAFF.

The V gene is TRBV11-3, the J gene TRBJ1-4; 10 positions match TRBD1. Germline CDR1 reads SGHNT; CDR2 reads YENEEA. Trimming removed 4 bases from V and 16 bases from J; junction bases left unmatched: 15. CDR3 length: 15 amino acids. The CDR3 is CASSSRQDRGEKSFF. The CDR3 DNA sequence: TGTGCCAGCAGCTCCCGACAGGACAGGGGGGAAAAATCGTTTTTT.

The chain is built from TRBV11-2 and TRBJ2-7, with a tentative D call TRBD1 (6 bases). Germline V gene data show CDR1 as SGHAT and CDR2 as FQNNGV. The CDR3 extends over 15 amino acids. Trimming removed 5 bases at V and 1 base at J, with 15 bases between. CDR3 region: CASSQRQVESYEQYF. CDR3 in DNA: TGTGCCAGCAGCCAAAGACAGGTGGAGTCCTACGAGCAGTACTTC.

V is TRBV7-2 and J is TRBJ1-6; 10 positions agree with TRBD1. The CDR3 has 17 residues. Looked up from germline, CDR1 is SGHTA and CDR2 is FQGNSA. After removal of 5 bases from V and 6 bases from J, the junction contained 10 bases not matched to a gene. The CDR3 reads CASSPTWTGGRNSPLHF. In nucleotides, the CDR3 is TGTGCCAGCAGCCCTACCTGGACAGGGGGGCGTAATTCACCCCTCCACTTT.

This clone turned up a few times. The chain carries TRBV2 and TRBJ1-1; D unclear. Trimming cost V 10 bases and J 4 bases, with 10 bases left between them. This CDR3 is built from 11 residues. Germline values: CDR1 SNHLY, CDR2 FYNNEI. CDR3 region: CATYRSTEAFF. The DNA of the CDR3 is TGTGCCACCTATAGGAGCACTGAAGCTTTCTTT.

The chain links TRBV5-8 to TRBJ2-5, with TRBD1 matching over 8 bases. CDR3 length equals 18 residues. Germline V lookup: CDR1 SGHTS, CDR2 YDEGEE. J was trimmed by 5 bases and V by 2 bases; bases with no gene match: 17. This chain's CDR3 is CASSFAGQVLIAGETQYF. CDR3 DNA: TGTGCCAGCAGCTTTGCGGGACAGGTACTTATAGCTGGGGAGACCCAGTACTTC.

This chain joins TRBV24-1 and TRBJ1-5, with 7 bases that match TRBD1. The trim removed 9 bases at V and 4 bases at J, leaving 20 bases unmatched. CDR3 length: 18 residues. Germline V gives CDR1 KGHDR, CDR2 SFDVKD. CDR3 coding DNA: TGTGCCACCTGCCTCTTCCGGGACAGCCGTAACACGAATCAGCCCCAGCATTTT. Translation: CATCLFRDSRNTNQPQHF.

Comments on this clone: Other DNA sequences in this specimen translate into the identical CDR3. The V and J genes are TRBV18 and TRBJ1-1; D is undetermined. Trimming pared 3 bases from V and 8 bases from J, leaving 7 bases between. This CDR3 spans 11 amino acids. The germline V gene has CDR1 KGHSH and CDR2 LQKENI. CDR3 coding DNA: TGTGCCAGCTCACCCGGTCTAGAAGCTTTCTTT. This encodes CASSPGLEAFF.

This clone showed up just once. The chain is built from TRBV5-1 and TRBJ2-2; D is possibly TRBD1 (6 bases). V was pared by 4 bases and J by 7 bases, with 14 bases between. Germline CDR1 SGHRS, CDR2 YFSETQ. The CDR3 sequence is 14 residues long. CDR3 amino acids: CASSPYRAGGELFF. DNA of the CDR3: TGCGCCAGCAGCCCTTACAGGGCGGGCGGGGAGCTGTTTTTT.

The V gene is TRBV18, the J gene TRBJ2-1; D is uncertain. From germline, CDR1 is KGHSH and CDR2 LQKENI. The CDR3 covers 14 residues. V was shortened by 3 bases and J by 4 bases, with 10 bases between the two germline ends. CDR3 amino acids: CASSPPSLYNEQFF. CDR3 nucleotides: TGTGCCAGCTCACCCCCATCTCTATACAATGAGCAGTTCTTC.